This entry lists 8 T cell receptor beta chains sequenced from one sample in a study of blood T cell repertoires in COVID-19. Measured with immunoSEQ multiplex PCR; TCRdb has only the in-frame clones, and not every one. The sample consists of tens of thousands of clones, just over 85% of them appearing once. Sequencing used peripheral blood. These TCRs come from a woman of 80 years or more with acute or convalescent COVID-19.

This chain joins TRBV7-9 and TRBJ2-3, with 8 positions matching TRBD2. This CDR3 region has 15 residues. Germline CDR1 SEHNR, CDR2 FQNEAQ (reference sequence). V trimming: 5 bases; J trimming: 2 bases; junction bases outside the gene matches: 6. CDR3 loop: CASSKLAVPTDTQYF. CDR3 nucleotide sequence: TGTGCCAGCAGCAAACTAGCGGTGCCCACAGATACGCAGTATTTT.

This clone appeared a single time. The V gene is TRBV3-1 (or the pseudogene TRBV3-2), the J gene TRBJ1-2; 7 nucleotides agree with TRBD1. V gave up 2 bases and J gave up 0 bases; unmatched junction bases: 3. Germline CDR1 reads LGHDT; CDR2 reads YNNKEL (reference sequence). This CDR3 contains 15 residues. The CDR3: CASSQPGTANYGYTF. CDR3 coding DNA: TGTGCCAGCAGCCAACCCGGGACAGCTAACTATGGCTACACCTTC.

The chain carries TRBV5-6 and TRBJ1-2; the D gene is possibly TRBD1 (5 bases). The CDR3 extends over 13 amino acids. The V end lost 0 bases, the J end lost 7 bases, and 10 bases lay between the germline ends. The germline V gene has CDR1 SGHDT and CDR2 YYEEEE. The CDR3 spells CASSLAQGRGYTF. The CDR3 coding sequence is TGTGCCAGCAGCTTGGCCCAGGGCCGTGGCTACACCTTC.

The rearrangement links TRBV12-3 or TRBV12-4 to TRBJ2-7; D is undetermined. This CDR3 contains 13 residues. V was clipped by 2 bases and J by 3 bases, with 8 bases between them. CDR3 region: CASSLLAGYEQYF. The DNA for the CDR3 is TGTGCCAGCAGTTTATTGGCAGGCTACGAGCAGTACTTC.

This chain uses TRBV25-1 with TRBJ1-2; tentatively, D is TRBD1 (6 bases). Trimming took 4 bases from V and 5 from J, leaving 20 bases between them. CDR1 and CDR2 from the germline V gene are MGHDK and SYGVNS. This CDR3 is 16 amino acids long. The CDR3 DNA sequence: TGTGCCAGCAGTGGACAGGTACAGGGACGGGCTTATGGCTACACCTTC. Translation gives CASSGQVQGRAYGYTF.

This chain links TRBV4-1 with TRBJ2-7; tentative D call: TRBD1 (6 bases). The ends were cut back, 4 bases at V and 3 bases at J, with 10 bases in the middle. Per the germline V gene, CDR1 is MGHRA and CDR2 is YSYEKL. The CDR3 extends over 13 amino acids. CDR3 coding DNA: TGCGCCAGCAGCCGTAGACAGGACTACGAGCAGTACTTC. Its translation: CASSRRQDYEQYF.

The chain recombines TRBV4-1 with TRBJ1-1; D ambiguous. Germline V gives CDR1 MGHRA, CDR2 YSYEKL. The length of the CDR3 is 14 residues. The germline V and J ends were trimmed by 3 bases and 1 base, with 9 bases remaining between them. CDR3 region: CASSHLRGNTEAFF. The DNA for the CDR3 is TGCGCCAGCAGCCACTTACGGGGGAACACTGAAGCTTTCTTT.

The rearrangement joins TRBV29-1 to TRBJ2-3; 8 nucleotides agree with TRBD2. CDR3 length: 14 amino acids. Germline V lookup: CDR1 SQVTM, CDR2 ANQGSEA. Unmatched junction bases numbered 6, after V lost 5 bases and J lost 2 bases. In nucleotides, the CDR3 is TGCAGCGTTCAAAGCGGGAGACTCACAGATACGCAGTATTTT. It is translated as CSVQSGRLTDTQYF.